The entry below describes one T cell receptor beta chain. What it binds is not known. Germline V gives CDR1 GTSNPN, CDR2 SVGIG (reference sequence). V was clipped by 2 bases and J by 2 bases, with 12 bases between them. CDR3 size: 15 residues. The sample comes from a study of T cell responses to AZD1222 COVID-19 vaccine. Study conclusions and caveats: No repertoire was sampled before or during the peak T cell response, only after it. Regions left unmutated in variants are reportedly the target of nearly half of spike-specific TCRs. Clonal diversity may have been underestimated, and the donors were mostly white British, with more females than males.

Profiled with immunoSEQ multiplex PCR; TCRdb holds only in-frame clones, not every one. The profile shows approximately 180,000 clones, approximately 94% of them singletons. The V call is TRBV30, the J call TRBJ2-2; D gene uncertain. This specimen was peripheral blood, taken 28 days after the second dose of the MenACWY control vaccine. This sequence was found in an adult who received the MenACWY meningococcal vaccine as a control. The CDR3 spells CAWSLRPRNTGELFF. As DNA, the CDR3 is TGTGCCTGGAGTTTAAGGCCCCGCAACACCGGGGAGCTGTTTTTT.